What follows are 21 T cell receptor beta chains derived from one specimen sequenced in a study of T cells in tumors after PD-1 blockade. Repertoires were generated with immunoSEQ multiplex PCR, while TCRdb's copy carries only in-frame clones and drops some. The sample carries some 7,200 clones, 55% to 70% recorded once. Sequencing used tumor tissue, obtained after anti-PD-1 treatment. These receptors all stem from a human donor with basal cell carcinoma.

The rearrangement uses TRBV7-3 and TRBJ2-5, with 13 bases identical to TRBD2. The CDR3 extends over 17 amino acids. V trimming: 2 bases; J trimming: 2 bases; junction bases outside the gene matches: 5. Germline CDR1 reads SGHTA; CDR2 reads FQGTGA. CDR3 sequence: CASSLSLLAGGQETQYF. For the CDR3, the DNA is TGTGCCAGCAGCTTATCCCTACTAGCGGGAGGGCAAGAGACCCAGTACTTC.

V gene TRBV24-1 combines with J gene TRBJ2-1; 7 positions match TRBD1. J gave up 1 base and V 5 bases, and 4 bases lay outside the gene matches. CDR3 length: 15 residues. Germline assignment: CDR1 KGHDR and CDR2 SFDVKD. CDR3 protein: CATSGQTGSYNEQFF. Here the CDR3 DNA reads TGTGCCACCAGTGGCCAGACAGGGTCCTACAATGAGCAGTTCTTC.

The chain links TRBV12-3 or TRBV12-4 to TRBJ1-4; D might be TRBD1 (6 bases). This CDR3 is built from 13 residues. Trimming removed 6 bases at V and 9 bases at J, with 14 bases between. Here the CDR3 reads CASSRTGQQKLFF. CDR3 DNA: TGTGCCAGCAGCCGTACAGGGCAACAAAAACTGTTTTTT.

The chain employs TRBV7-2 and TRBJ2-3; 9 bases agree with TRBD2. CDR1 and CDR2 (germline): SGHTA, FQGNSA. The CDR3 contains 17 residues. The trim removed 6 bases at V and 0 bases at J, leaving 10 bases unmatched. CDR3 in DNA: TGTGCCAGCAGAGGTGGAGCGGGGGGCGCTAGCACAGATACGCAGTATTTT. This gives the protein CASRGGAGGASTDTQYF. Using reference TRBV7-2 and TRBJ2-3 for the parts outside the CDR3, the full variable domain is GAGVSQSPSNKVTEKGKDVELRCDPISGHTALYWYRQSLGQGLEFLIYFQGNSAPDKSGLPSDRFSAERTGGSVSTLTIQRTQQEDSAVYLCASRGGAGGASTDTQYFGPGTRLTVL.

This chain joins TRBV20-1 and TRBJ2-1; TRBD2 aligns across 9 bases. After removal of 3 bases from V and 0 bases from J, the junction contained 9 bases not matched to a gene. Germline V gene lookup returns CDR1 DFQATT and CDR2 SNEGSKA (reference sequence). This CDR3 is 17 amino acids long. This chain's CDR3 is CSASLDSGSDSYNEQFF. DNA for the CDR3: TGCAGTGCTAGTCTTGATAGCGGGAGCGACTCCTACAATGAGCAGTTCTTC.

This chain connects TRBV4-2 to TRBJ1-2; no firm D call. The length of the CDR3 is 14 residues. V was shortened by 1 base and J by 5 bases, with 11 bases between the two germline ends. CDR1 LGHNA and CDR2 YNFKEQ come from the germline V gene. The CDR3 spells CASSQATETYGYTF. In nucleotides, the CDR3 is TGTGCCAGCAGCCAAGCTACAGAGACTTATGGCTACACCTTC.

The rearrangement joins TRBV7-6 to TRBJ2-3; TRBD2 aligns across 11 bases. The junction had 4 bases not matched to a gene; V was cut back by 5 bases and J by 3 bases. The CDR3 extends over 15 amino acids. Per the germline V gene, CDR1 is SGHVS and CDR2 is FNYEAQ. CDR3 sequence reads: CASSTLAGATDTQYF. The CDR3 DNA is TGTGCCAGCAGCACACTAGCGGGAGCAACAGATACGCAGTATTTT.

This sequence joins TRBV28 and TRBJ2-2, with D perhaps assigned TRBD1 or TRBD2 (5 bases each). The CDR3 contains 16 residues. Trimming left V 5 bases short and J 2 bases short, with 15 bases between. CDR1 is MDHEN and CDR2 is SYDVKM in the germline V gene. This CDR3 is CASSEPGRSNTGELFF. The CDR3 nucleotides are TGTGCCAGCAGTGAACCGGGACGGAGTAACACCGGGGAGCTGTTTTTT.

By its share, this clone is large. The genes are TRBV27 and TRBJ1-2; 7 positions match TRBD1. Germline values: CDR1 MNHEY, CDR2 SMNVEV (reference sequence). The CDR3 has 17 residues. Unmatched junction bases numbered 21, after V lost 8 bases and J lost 6 bases. The CDR3 region has the DNA TGTGCCAGCGCACCGGATCATATAACAGGGGCGAATAATGGCTACACCTTC. It specifies CASAPDHITGANNGYTF.

The chain uses TRBV4-1 and TRBJ1-6, with D perhaps TRBD1 (6 bases). The V and J ends lost 1 base and 7 bases respectively, with 11 bases between them. This CDR3 has 15 amino acids. Germline CDR1 reads MGHRA; CDR2 reads YSYEKL. CDR3 nucleotides: TGCGCCAGCAGCCAAGCCCCAGGGGCCAATTCACCCCTCCACTTT. Its translation: CASSQAPGANSPLHF.

The genes are TRBV19 and TRBJ2-2, with TRBD1 as a possible D gene (6 bases). Trimming took off 7 bases at V and 3 bases at J, with 15 bases between the two ends. CDR1 is LNHDA, CDR2 SQIVND, per germline (reference sequence). CDR3 length equals 15 residues. The CDR3 region is CASTKSGTYTGELFF. In nucleotides, the CDR3 is TGTGCCAGTACGAAATCCGGGACATACACCGGGGAGCTGTTTTTT.

This chain links TRBV5-1 with TRBJ2-3; D gene uncertain. Germline V CDR1 and CDR2: SGHRS, YFSETQ. Between the trimmed V and J ends, which lost 3 bases and 4 bases, there was a span of 6 bases. This CDR3 is built from 12 residues. In DNA form, the CDR3 reads TGCGCCAGCAGCTCCCCCCCAGATACGCAGTATTTT. Translating it yields CASSSPPDTQYF.

This clone was picked up one time. V and J are TRBV18 and TRBJ1-1, with 7 bases matching TRBD1. Germline V gives CDR1 KGHSH, CDR2 LQKENI. V lost 0 bases and J lost 1; bases outside the gene matches: 5. CDR3 length equals 16 residues. The CDR3 here is CASSPPGQTRNTEAFF. In DNA form, the CDR3 reads TGTGCCAGCTCACCACCGGGACAGACGAGGAACACTGAAGCTTTCTTT.

The chain uses TRBV5-4 and TRBJ1-5; the D is unclear. The CDR3 sequence is 13 residues long. Looked up from germline, CDR1 is SGHNT and CDR2 is YYREEE (reference sequence). V lost 4 bases and J lost 3, with 8 bases in between. The CDR3 coding sequence is TGTGCCAGCAGCATGGGCTCCAATCAGCCCCAGCATTTT. Protein product: CASSMGSNQPQHF.

This clone ranks as medium-sized (0.01 to 0.1%). The chain has TRBV11-1 and TRBJ1-1, with D unresolved. Germline CDR1 reads SGHAT; CDR2 reads FQDESV (reference sequence). Trimming pared 4 bases from V and 3 bases from J, leaving 9 bases between. This CDR3 contains 13 residues. The CDR3 is CASSSPEDTEAFF. The CDR3 DNA is TGTGCCAGCAGCTCCCCTGAGGACACTGAAGCTTTCTTT.

This clone has more than one count but fewer than ten. The V gene is TRBV6-2 or TRBV6-3, the J gene TRBJ2-5, with D hard to call. With 2 bases removed from V and 0 bases from J, the gap between germline ends came to 16 bases. CDR1 is MNHEY, CDR2 SVGEGT, per germline. This CDR3 comprises 17 residues. CDR3 sequence reads: CASSYGRLPPYQETQYF. In nucleotides, the CDR3 is TGTGCCAGCAGTTACGGTCGGTTGCCCCCCTACCAAGAGACCCAGTACTTC.

In this sample, this clone is large. This chain links TRBV2 with TRBJ2-1, with D tentatively TRBD1 (5 bases). The CDR3 contains 15 residues. Trimming removed 4 bases from V and 0 bases from J, with 10 bases in between. The germline V gene encodes CDR1 SNHLY and CDR2 FYNNEI. As DNA, the CDR3 is TGTGCCAGCAGTGGGACATACTACTCCTACAATGAGCAGTTCTTC. It is translated as CASSGTYYSYNEQFF.

This chain uses TRBV9 with TRBJ2-1, with 8 bases that match TRBD2. There are 19 residues in the CDR3. CDR1 is SGDLS, CDR2 YYNGEE, per germline. V gave up 10 bases and J gave up 4 bases; unmatched junction bases: 25. The CDR3 DNA sequence: TGTGCCGGAAAGGGTTGCGGGACCAAAGGCGGGAGGATATACAATGAGCAGTTCTTC. Its translation: CAGKGCGTKGGRIYNEQFF.

The rearrangement joins TRBV7-9 to TRBJ2-5; TRBD2 is a possible D gene (6 bases). This CDR3 is built from 14 residues. V lost 0 bases, J lost 5 bases, and 10 bases lay in between. Germline loops: CDR1 SEHNR, CDR2 FQNEAQ (reference sequence). CDR3 bases: TGTGCCAGCAGCTTAGCTGGGGGGAGTGAGACCCAGTACTTC. Amino acids: CASSLAGGSETQYF.

The V and J genes are TRBV15 and TRBJ2-7; 9 bases agree with TRBD1. This CDR3 region has 15 residues. Germline-derived CDR1 and CDR2 are LNHNV and YYDKDF (reference sequence). With V trimmed by 3 bases and J by 6 bases, 9 bases remained unmatched. The CDR3 reads CATSRSRQGVLEQYF. The CDR3 DNA reads TGTGCCACCAGCAGGTCAAGACAGGGGGTCCTCGAGCAGTACTTC.

This sequence joins TRBV21-1 and TRBJ2-3; the D call TRBD2 from the table was never checked on the DNA. TRBV21-1 is annotated as a pseudogene. The CDR3 covers 13 residues. The CDR3 coding sequence is TGTGCCAGCAGGGGGCGGGACACAGATACGCAGTATTTT. Protein: CASRGRDTDTQYF.